This T cell receptor beta chain was captured by sequencing in a study of blood T cell repertoires in COVID-19. Study as a whole: COVID-19 samples, acute and convalescent, were from the United States, Italy and Spain.

Germline CDR1 reads ENHRY; CDR2 reads SYGVKD. Trimming left V 2 bases short and J 5 bases short, with 9 bases between. There are 14 residues in the CDR3. Profiling relied on immunoSEQ multiplex PCR, and the TCRdb table lists in-frame clones only, not all of them. In the table there are roughly 99,000 clones, more than 70% of which are singletons. The chain joins TRBV10-3 to TRBJ1-4, with no clear D. Sequenced material: peripheral blood. This clonotype was obtained from a middle-aged man with active or convalescent COVID-19. The chain's CDR3 is CAISEAGWNEKLFF. DNA for the CDR3: TGTGCCATCAGTGAGGCGGGGTGGAATGAAAAACTGTTTTTT.